These 10 T cell receptor beta chains share one sample of origin, sequenced in a study of blood T cell repertoires in COVID-19. Measured with immunoSEQ multiplex PCR; TCRdb has only the in-frame clones, and not every one. The sample yields roughly 180,000 clones, roughly nine tenths seen once. Sequenced sample: peripheral blood. These receptors all come from a woman between 25 and 40 years old with active or convalescent COVID-19.

This rearrangement joins TRBV7-9 to TRBJ2-3; no reliable D call. Germline-derived CDR1 and CDR2 are SEHNR and FQNEAQ (reference sequence). V was pared by 1 base and J by 4 bases, with 9 bases between. The CDR3 has 14 amino acids. The CDR3 coding sequence is TGTGCCAGCAGCTTAGGGCTGAACCCAGATACGCAGTATTTT. It yields the protein CASSLGLNPDTQYF. The variable domain in full, completed from reference TRBV7-9 and TRBJ2-3, reads DTGVSQNPRHKITKRGQNVTFRCDPISEHNRLYWYRQTLGQGPEFLTYFQNEAQLEKSRLLSDRFSAERPKGSFSTLEIQRTEQGDSAMYLCASSLGLNPDTQYFGPGTRLTVL.

The chain joins TRBV5-6 to TRBJ2-2; D not resolved. V was cut by 2 bases and J by 1 base, with 9 bases left in between. This CDR3 has 15 amino acids. Germline V gene sequence: CDR1 SGHDT, CDR2 YYEEEE. The CDR3 DNA follows: TGTGCCAGCAGCTTCTTCGCGTGGAACACCGGGGAGCTGTTTTTT. It encodes CASSFFAWNTGELFF.

This chain joins TRBV10-2 and TRBJ2-3; 10 nucleotides agree with TRBD2. V shed 6 bases, J shed 6 bases, and the junction held 6 bases outside the gene matches. The CDR3 extends over 14 amino acids. Germline loops: CDR1 WSHSY, CDR2 SAAADI. The CDR3 bases are TGCGCCAGCAGAGAGAGCGGGAGGGGCGATACGCAGTATTTT. It is translated as CASRESGRGDTQYF.

The chain is built from TRBV7-9 and TRBJ2-2, with D uncertain. Germline CDR1 reads SEHNR; CDR2 reads FQNEAQ (reference sequence). V was shortened by 3 bases and J by 5 bases, with 19 bases between the two germline ends. This CDR3 contains 17 residues. CDR3 loop: CASSFDAASLLTGELFF. The CDR3 region has the DNA TGTGCCAGCAGCTTCGATGCAGCTAGTCTCCTAACCGGGGAGCTGTTTTTT.

Regarding this clone: One end of the junction fails to match germline, which may point to a read error. V usage is TRBV14 and J usage is TRBJ2-3, with D hard to call. The CDR3 contains 15 residues. Germline V gene sequence: CDR1 SGHDN, CDR2 FVKESK. Written as DNA, the CDR3 is TGTGCCAGCAACCAAGACTCTACTCCCACAGATACGCAGTATTTT. Translating gives CASNQDSTPTDTQYF.

J is TRBJ1-2 and V is TRBV5-6; D is undetermined. Germline values: CDR1 SGHDT, CDR2 YYEEEE. Trimming removed 2 bases from V and 4 bases from J, with 18 bases in between. CDR3 length equals 16 residues. The CDR3 DNA reads as TGTGCCAGCAGCTTCAATGGAGGGTCAGTTGGCTATGGCTACACCTTC. Amino acids: CASSFNGGSVGYGYTF.

The CDR3 protein is CASSMGGGRTEAFF. In DNA form, the CDR3 reads TGTGCCAGTAGTATGGGCGGGGGCCGAACTGAAGCTTTCTTT. The rearrangement joins TRBV19 to TRBJ1-1; possible D gene TRBD1, 6 bases. Trimming took off 3 bases at V and 5 bases at J, with 13 bases between the two ends. This CDR3 comprises 14 residues. Germline lookup yields CDR1 LNHDA and CDR2 SQIVND (reference sequence).

The J gene is TRBJ2-5, the V gene TRBV6-5, with 11 bases aligning to TRBD1. Germline V lookup: CDR1 MNHEY, CDR2 SVGAGI. The CDR3 sequence is 13 residues long. V dropped 6 bases and J dropped 5; count of bases not matched to a gene: 2. The CDR3 region has the DNA TGTGCCAGCAGGGACAGGGGGCGGGAGACCCAGTACTTC. It translates to CASRDRGRETQYF.

The CDR3, as DNA: TGTGCCAGCAGTTTGGAGGCCCTGAACACTGAAGCTTTCTTT. Amino acids: CASSLEALNTEAFF. The chain is built from TRBV2 and TRBJ1-1; no clear D gene. Germline V gene data show CDR1 as SNHLY and CDR2 as FYNNEI. V dropped 5 bases and J dropped 0 bases, with 10 bases sitting between them. This CDR3 contains 14 residues. The full variable domain, its missing parts supplied by reference TRBV2 and TRBJ1-1, is EPEVTQTPSHQVTQMGQEVILRCVPISNHLYFYWYRQILGQKVEFLVSFYNNEISEKSEIFDDQFSVERPDGSNFTLKIRSTKLEDSAMYFCASSLEALNTEAFFGQGTRLTVV.

This clone came up a few times. The genes are TRBV4-2 and TRBJ1-1; 7 bases match TRBD1. This CDR3 has 14 residues. CDR1 is LGHNA and CDR2 is YNFKEQ in the germline V gene. The V segment lost 4 bases and the J segment 1 base; nucleotides outside the gene matches: 3. CDR3 in DNA: TGTGCCAGCAGCCGGGACAGAGCGAACACTGAAGCTTTCTTT. Residues: CASSRDRANTEAFF.